Here is one T cell receptor beta chain with its context. The antigen is unknown. Measured with immunoSEQ multiplex PCR; TCRdb has only the in-frame clones, and not every one. The sample lists 76,000 or so clones, about 82% occurring once. These data are taken from a study of OX40 agonist ivuxolimab in advanced cancers. Study information: A mean age of around 63 years, range roughly 20 to 79, was recorded, and 82.7% were male. Partial responses were seen in three patients, one with hepatocellular carcinoma and two with cutaneous melanoma. Study outcomes and limitations: With doses of 0.1 to 3.0 mg/kg, CD4+ and CD8+ blood T cells had undergone clonal expansion by week 6. Clonal expansion was among the lowest in partial responders at 0.1-3.0 mg/kg, especially CD8+.

CDR3 length equals 14 residues. Germline lookup yields CDR1 GTSNPN and CDR2 SVGIG (reference sequence). With 3 bases clipped from V and 6 bases from J, the junction kept 11 bases outside the gene matches. This rearrangement joins TRBV30 to TRBJ2-7; 7 bases line up with TRBD2. Material: CD4+ or CD8+ T cells sorted from blood, obtained in a trial of the OX40 agonist ivuxolimab. The clonotype comes from an adult with an advanced solid tumor such as melanoma, head and neck, liver or kidney cancer. The CDR3 sequence: CAWSPPSPGGEQYF. CDR3 DNA sequence: TGTGCCTGGAGCCCCCCCTCCCCGGGGGGCGAGCAGTACTTC.